This T cell receptor (beta chain) came from a study of T cell responses to AZD1222 COVID-19 vaccine. Study-wide results and limits: Donors, mostly white British, included more females; clonal diversity was possibly underestimated. Seropositive AZD1222 recipients at baseline numbered only five or six.

V dropped 5 bases and J dropped 3 bases, with 14 bases sitting between them. This CDR3 is built from 14 residues. Germline assignment: CDR1 MNHNY and CDR2 SVGAGI (reference sequence). About this clone itself: Its matching antigen is unknown.

Repertoires were generated with immunoSEQ multiplex PCR, while TCRdb's copy carries only in-frame clones and drops some. The table shows approximately 150,000 clones, with about 82% occurring only once. Pooling was applied to second doses at about 4 or about 12 weeks. The receptor was isolated from an adult who received the AZD1222 COVID-19 vaccine. The chain has TRBV6-6 and TRBJ2-7; D assignment may be TRBD1 or TRBD2 (6 bases each). The sample in question was peripheral blood, obtained 28 days after the second AZD1222 dose. In DNA form, the CDR3 reads TGTGCCAGCAGTAGACAGGCCGGGGGCTACGAGCAGTACTTC. Encoded protein: CASSRQAGGYEQYF.